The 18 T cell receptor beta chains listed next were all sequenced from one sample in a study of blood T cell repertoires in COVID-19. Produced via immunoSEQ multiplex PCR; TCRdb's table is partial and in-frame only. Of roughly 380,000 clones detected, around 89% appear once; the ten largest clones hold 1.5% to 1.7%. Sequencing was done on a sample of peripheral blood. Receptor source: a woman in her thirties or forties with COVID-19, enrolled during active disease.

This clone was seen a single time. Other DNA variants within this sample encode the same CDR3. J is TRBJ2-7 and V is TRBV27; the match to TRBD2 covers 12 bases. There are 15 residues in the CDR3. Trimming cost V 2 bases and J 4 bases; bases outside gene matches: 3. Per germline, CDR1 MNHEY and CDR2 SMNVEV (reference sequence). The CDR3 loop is CASSLTSGGIYEQYF. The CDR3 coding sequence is TGTGCCAGCAGTTTAACTAGCGGGGGGATTTACGAGCAGTACTTC.

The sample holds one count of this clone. The CDR3 sequence is CASSPQQGFNEKLFF. In DNA, the CDR3 is TGTGCCAGCAGCCCCCAACAGGGGTTTAATGAAAAACTGTTTTTT. The chain couples TRBV14 to TRBJ1-4, with 7 bases fitting TRBD1. Germline CDR1 and CDR2: SGHDN and FVKESK. Trimming at V came to 4 bases and at J to 4 bases, leaving 6 bases not matched to a gene. This CDR3 has 15 residues.

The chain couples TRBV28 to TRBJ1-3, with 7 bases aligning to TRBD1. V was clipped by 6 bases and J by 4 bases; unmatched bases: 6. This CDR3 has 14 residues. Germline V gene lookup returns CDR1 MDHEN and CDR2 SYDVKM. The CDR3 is CASSPDRVGNTIYF. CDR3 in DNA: TGTGCCAGCAGCCCCGACAGGGTCGGAAACACCATATATTTT.

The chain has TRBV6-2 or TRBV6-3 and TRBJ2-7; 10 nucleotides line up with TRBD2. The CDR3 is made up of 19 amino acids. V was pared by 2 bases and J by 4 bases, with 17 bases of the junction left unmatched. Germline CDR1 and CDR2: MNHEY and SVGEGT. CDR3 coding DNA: TGTGCCAGCAGTTACCCCCGGCTAGCGGGAGCCCAACGATTATACGAGCAGTACTTC. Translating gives CASSYPRLAGAQRLYEQYF.

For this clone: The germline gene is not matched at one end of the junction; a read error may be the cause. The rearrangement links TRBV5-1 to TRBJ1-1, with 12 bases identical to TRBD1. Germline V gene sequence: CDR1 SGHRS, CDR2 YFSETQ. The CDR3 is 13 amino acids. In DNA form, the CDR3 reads TGCGCCAGCAGCCTGGGACAGGGGGCGCGGGGGACCTTT. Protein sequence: CASSLGQGARGTF.

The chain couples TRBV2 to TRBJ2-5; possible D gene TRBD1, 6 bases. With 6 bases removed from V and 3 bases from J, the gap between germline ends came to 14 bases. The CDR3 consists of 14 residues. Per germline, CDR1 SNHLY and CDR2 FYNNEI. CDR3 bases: TGTGCCAGCAGCAGACAGGAGACGAAAGAGACCCAGTACTTC. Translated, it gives CASSRQETKETQYF.

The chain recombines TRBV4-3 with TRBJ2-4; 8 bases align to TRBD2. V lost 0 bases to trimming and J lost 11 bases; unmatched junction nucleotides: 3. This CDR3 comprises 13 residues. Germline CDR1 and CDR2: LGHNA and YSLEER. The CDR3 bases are TGCGCCAGCAGCCAAGATCCCGGGGGGGTTCAGTACTTC. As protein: CASSQDPGGVQYF.

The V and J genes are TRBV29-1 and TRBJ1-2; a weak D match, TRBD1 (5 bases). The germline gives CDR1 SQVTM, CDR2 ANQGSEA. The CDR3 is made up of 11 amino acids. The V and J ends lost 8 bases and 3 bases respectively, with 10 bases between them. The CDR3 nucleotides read TGCAGCTCCGGACAAGACTATGGCTACACCTTC. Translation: CSSGQDYGYTF.

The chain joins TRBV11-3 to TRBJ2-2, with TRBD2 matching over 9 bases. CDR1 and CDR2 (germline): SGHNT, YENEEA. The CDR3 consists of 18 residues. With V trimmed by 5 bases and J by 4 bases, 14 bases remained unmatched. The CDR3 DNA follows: TGTGCCAGCAGCCCTCGGGGTAGCGGGGGTATTGGCACCGGGGAGCTGTTTTTT. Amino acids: CASSPRGSGGIGTGELFF. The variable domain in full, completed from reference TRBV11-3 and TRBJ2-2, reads EAGVVQSPRYKIIEKKQPVAFWCNPISGHNTLYWYLQNLGQGPELLIRYENEEAVDDSQLPKDRFSAERLKGVDSTLKIQPAELGDSAVYLCASSPRGSGGIGTGELFFGEGSRLTVL.

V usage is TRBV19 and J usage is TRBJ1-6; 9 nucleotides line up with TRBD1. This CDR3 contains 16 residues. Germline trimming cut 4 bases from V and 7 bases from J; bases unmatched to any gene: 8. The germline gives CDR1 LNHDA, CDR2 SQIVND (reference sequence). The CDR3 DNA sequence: TGTGCCAGTAGTACCCTCGGGACAGGGCGCAATTCACCCCTCCACTTT. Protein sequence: CASSTLGTGRNSPLHF.

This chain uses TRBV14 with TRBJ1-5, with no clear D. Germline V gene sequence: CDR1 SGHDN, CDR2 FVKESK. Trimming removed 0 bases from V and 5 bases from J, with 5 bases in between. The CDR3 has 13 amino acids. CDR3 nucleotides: TGTGCCAGCAGCCAAGATAGTGATCAGCCCCAGCATTTT. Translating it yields CASSQDSDQPQHF.

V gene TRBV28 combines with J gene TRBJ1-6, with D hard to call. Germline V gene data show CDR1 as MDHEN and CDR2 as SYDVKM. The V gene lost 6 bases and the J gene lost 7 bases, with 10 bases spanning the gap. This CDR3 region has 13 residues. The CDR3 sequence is CASSGGSNSPLHF. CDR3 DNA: TGTGCCAGCAGCGGCGGGTCAAATTCACCCCTCCACTTT.

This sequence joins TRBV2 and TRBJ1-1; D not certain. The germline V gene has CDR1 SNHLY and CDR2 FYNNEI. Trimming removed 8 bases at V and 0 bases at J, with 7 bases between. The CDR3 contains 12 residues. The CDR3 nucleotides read TGTGCCAGCGAGGGAATGAACACTGAAGCTTTCTTT. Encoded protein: CASEGMNTEAFF.

The CDR3 spells CASSSLLRGWTSYNEQFF. DNA of the CDR3: TGTGCCAGCAGTTCCCTCTTAAGGGGGTGGACCTCCTACAATGAGCAGTTCTTC. The V gene is TRBV6-2 or TRBV6-3, the J gene TRBJ2-1; D perhaps matches TRBD1 (6 bases). Per germline, CDR1 MNHEY and CDR2 SVGEGT. Trimming took 4 bases from V and 0 from J, leaving 19 bases between them. The CDR3 has 18 residues.

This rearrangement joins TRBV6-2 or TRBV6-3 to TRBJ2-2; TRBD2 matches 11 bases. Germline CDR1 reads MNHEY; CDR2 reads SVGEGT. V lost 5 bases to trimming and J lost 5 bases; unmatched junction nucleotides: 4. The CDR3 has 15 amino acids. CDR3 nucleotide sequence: TGTGCCAGCAGTCGGCTAGCGGGAGGTACCGGGGAGCTGTTTTTT. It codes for CASSRLAGGTGELFF.

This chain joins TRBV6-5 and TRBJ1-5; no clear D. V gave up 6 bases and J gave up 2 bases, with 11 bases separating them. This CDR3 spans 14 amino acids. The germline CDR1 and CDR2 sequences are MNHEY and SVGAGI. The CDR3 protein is CASSSMGGNQPQHF. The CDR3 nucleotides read TGTGCCAGCAGCTCAATGGGAGGCAATCAGCCCCAGCATTTT.

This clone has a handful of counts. The CDR3 protein is CASSSARDRNPSGNTIYF. The CDR3 nucleotides read TGTGCCAGCAGCTCGGCCAGGGACAGAAACCCCTCTGGAAACACCATATATTTT. The chain carries TRBV21-1 and TRBJ1-3; the listed D gene, TRBD1, was not tested against the DNA. TRBV21-1 is a pseudogene. The CDR3 has 18 residues.

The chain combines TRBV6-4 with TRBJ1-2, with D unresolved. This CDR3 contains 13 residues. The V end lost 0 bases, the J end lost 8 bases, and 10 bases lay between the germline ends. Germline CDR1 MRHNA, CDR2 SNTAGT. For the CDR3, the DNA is TGTGCCAGCAGTGACTCAAAGCGCGGGGGCTACACCTTC. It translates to CASSDSKRGGYTF.